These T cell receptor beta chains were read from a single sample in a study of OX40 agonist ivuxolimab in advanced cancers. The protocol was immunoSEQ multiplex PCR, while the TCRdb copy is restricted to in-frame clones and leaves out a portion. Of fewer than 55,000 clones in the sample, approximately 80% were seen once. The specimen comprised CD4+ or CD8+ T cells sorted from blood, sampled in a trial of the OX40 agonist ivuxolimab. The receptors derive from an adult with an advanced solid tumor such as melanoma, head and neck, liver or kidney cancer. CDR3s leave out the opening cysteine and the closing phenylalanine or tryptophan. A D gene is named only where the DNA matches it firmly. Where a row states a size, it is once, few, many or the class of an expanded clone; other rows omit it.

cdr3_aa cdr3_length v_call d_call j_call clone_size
ASQLRAGADTQY 12 TRBV5-1 TRBD2 TRBJ2-3 .
ASSLAISSPLH 11 TRBV11-2 . TRBJ1-6 .
ASKAGLASGAQY 12 TRBV27 . TRBJ2-5 few
ASSLTMDSGEKLF 13 TRBV5-1 . TRBJ1-4 .
ASNTGGDSNQPQH 13 TRBV19 TRBD1 TRBJ1-5 many
ASSLGPGTGEDNEQF 15 TRBV7-3 TRBD1 TRBJ2-1 .
ASTNRDRGEKLF 12 TRBV6-4 . TRBJ1-4 .
ASSFREDGYT 10 TRBV5-1 . TRBJ1-2 .
ASSLAEGTQY 10 TRBV7-9 . TRBJ2-3 few
ASSVVPGLAGELF 13 TRBV9 . TRBJ2-2 .
ASSLLASDYNEQF 13 TRBV27 . TRBJ2-1 .
ASISGVPYNEQF 12 TRBV19 . TRBJ2-1 .
ASMGGKGADTQY 12 TRBV28 . TRBJ2-3 .
ASSYSTGTGGPRKQF 15 TRBV6-4 TRBD1 TRBJ2-1 .
ASSEVPGAGADTQY 14 TRBV6-1 TRBD2 TRBJ2-3 once
ASRLSPTSWNEQF 13 TRBV7-2 . TRBJ2-1 once
ASSLGGQVYNEQF 13 TRBV5-1 TRBD1 TRBJ2-1 .
ASSQDPLATGANTGELF 17 TRBV4-3 . TRBJ2-2 .
SAKGSSGDPEAF 12 TRBV29-1 . TRBJ1-1 .
ASSSGRGRTEAF 12 TRBV7-2 . TRBJ1-1 .
ASMRRPTEEQY 11 TRBV2 . TRBJ2-7 once
ASRKDRGTQETQY 13 TRBV2 TRBD1 TRBJ2-5 .
ASRTQGTSTDTQY 13 TRBV5-1 . TRBJ2-3 .
ASSLTSGSYYEQY 13 TRBV5-1 TRBD2 TRBJ2-7 .
ASSLGWGQGGETQY 14 TRBV5-1 TRBD1 TRBJ2-5 .